This is a list of T cell receptor beta chains from one sample in a study of PD-L1 blockade in urothelial cancer. Only in-frame clones appear in the TCRdb table, and some are missing; sequencing was by immunoSEQ multiplex PCR. The repertoire holds tens of thousands of clones, with 70% to 90% as singletons. The sample here was PBMCs, taken around atezolizumab (anti-PD-L1) treatment. The receptors originated from a middle-aged man with urothelial cancer. Both conserved end residues are part of each CDR3. D genes are given only for firm matches. Only part of the rows carry a size: once, few, many, or a class if the clone is expanded.

>TRBD1|TRBV5-4|-|TRBJ1-1
TGTGCCAGCAGCTACCAGGGGGCGGGGAACACTGAAGCTTTCTTT
CASSYQGAGNTEAFF
>-|TRBV7-9|-|TRBJ2-3
TGTGCCAGCAGCTTAACGGACACCTCCTTCACAGATACGCAGTATTTT
CASSLTDTSFTDTQYF
>TRBD1|TRBV18|-|TRBJ1-5
TGTGCCAGCTCACTACCGGGACAGGCCCATCAGCCCCAGCATTTT
CASSLPGQAHQPQHF
>TRBD1|TRBV9|-|TRBJ2-2
TGTGCCAGCAGCCTGGGACAGAAGAACACCGGGGAGCTGTTTTTT
CASSLGQKNTGELFF
>TRBD1|TRBV30|-|TRBJ1-2
TGTGCCTGGAGTGTCGGGGACAGGGTTGGAGGCTACACCTTC
CAWSVGDRVGGYTF
>-|TRBV28|once|TRBJ1-2
TGTGCCAGCAGTTTAGGAGGGAACTATGGCTACACCTTC
CASSLGGNYGYTF
>-|TRBV7-9|-|TRBJ2-7
TGTGCCAGCAGCTCCCGGACAAAAACCGCCTACGAGCAGTACTTC
CASSSRTKTAYEQYF
>TRBD2|TRBV5-6|-|TRBJ2-5
TGTGCCAGCAGTTTGACTAGCGGTCACGAGACCCAGTACTTC
CASSLTSGHETQYF
>TRBD1|TRBV6-6|-|TRBJ2-1
TGTGCCAGCAGTTCCATCGGGACAGGGACCTACAATGAGCAGTTCTTC
CASSSIGTGTYNEQFF
>TRBD1|TRBV18|-|TRBJ1-1
TGTGCCAGCCTAAGACAGGGGGCGAACACTGAAGCTTTCTTT
CASLRQGANTEAFF
>-|TRBV4-1|-|TRBJ2-1
TGCGCCAGCAGCCGAAACCGGGACTTTGCCAATGAGCAGTTCTTC
CASSRNRDFANEQFF
>TRBD1|TRBV30|-|TRBJ1-1
TGTGCCTGGAGTCCAGGGGGCTCGGGCACTGAAGCTTTCTTT
CAWSPGGSGTEAFF
>TRBD1|TRBV9|-|TRBJ2-7
TGTGCCAGCAGCGTAGGGACAGGGGCCCACGAGCAGTACTTC
CASSVGTGAHEQYF
>-|TRBV7-3|-|TRBJ2-5
TGTGCCAGCAGCTTAGCCGGGAGAGGAGAGACCCAGTACTTC
CASSLAGRGETQYF
>TRBD1|TRBV6-4|-|TRBJ2-7
TGTGCCAGCAGGGCGGACAGGGGGCCGTACGAGCAGTACTTC
CASRADRGPYEQYF
>TRBD1|TRBV11-2|-|TRBJ1-4
TGTGCCAGCAGCTTATCGACAGGGGGGGAAAAACTGTTTTTT
CASSLSTGGEKLFF
>-|TRBV14|once|TRBJ2-4
TGTGCCAGCGGAGCAGCCAAAAACATTCAGTACTTC
CASGAAKNIQYF
>TRBD1|TRBV9|-|TRBJ2-2
TGTGCCAGCACTCCCCGACAGGGGGGGGCCGGGGAGCTGTTTTTT
CASTPRQGGAGELFF
>TRBD2|TRBV28|-|TRBJ2-1
TGTGCCAGCAGTTTAGGGGCTAGCGGGAAGCAGTTCTTC
CASSLGASGKQFF
>-|TRBV14|-|TRBJ2-7
TGTGCCAGCAGCTTAGGGGTGGGTAGAACCTACGAGCAGTACTTC
CASSLGVGRTYEQYF
>TRBD1|TRBV27|-|TRBJ2-7
TGTGCCAGCAGTTCCGGGACAGGGACTTCCTACGAGCAGTACTTC
CASSSGTGTSYEQYF
>-|TRBV30|few|TRBJ1-1
TGTGCCTGGAGTCTTATCCAGGGTGAAGCTTTCTTT
CAWSLIQGEAFF
>-|TRBV10-3|-|TRBJ2-7
TGTGCCATCAGTGCTTATTTAGGGGGCTCCTACGAGCAGTACTTC
CAISAYLGGSYEQYF
>TRBD1|TRBV7-9|few|TRBJ2-1
TGTGCCAGCCCTTCGGAGCGGACAGGGTCTATCAATGAGCAGTTCTTC
CASPSERTGSINEQFF
>-|TRBV30|-|TRBJ2-7
TGTGCCTGGGCGCTGAAAATCGAGCAGTACTTC
CAWALKIEQYF
>-|TRBV5-4|-|TRBJ2-2
TGTGCCAGCAGCTTGATGGGGCGGAACACCGGGGAGCTGTTTTTT
CASSLMGRNTGELFF
>TRBD1|TRBV9|few|TRBJ1-1
TGTGCCAGCAGCCCCCTACTAGCGGGACAGAAAGCTTTCTTT
CASSPLLAGQKAFF
>TRBD2|TRBV27|-|TRBJ2-1
TGTGCCAGCACCCCCCTTAGCGGGGGGTCTGAGCAGTTCTTC
CASTPLSGGSEQFF
>-|TRBV9|once|TRBJ2-7
TGTGCCAGCAGCCCGCGACAGGCCGACTCCTACGAGCAGTACTTC
CASSPRQADSYEQYF
>TRBD2|TRBV7-2|few|TRBJ2-2
TGTGCCAGCAGCCCCTCTAGCGGGAGGGCCGTCGGCGGGGAGCTGTTTTTT
CASSPSSGRAVGGELFF
>-|TRBV4-1|few|TRBJ2-3
TGCGCCAGCAGCCAAGACAGTCCCACAGATACGCAGTATTTT
CASSQDSPTDTQYF
>-|TRBV30|-|TRBJ1-5
TGTGCCTGGAGCGCCGAGAGTCAGCCCCAGCATTTT
CAWSAESQPQHF
>-|TRBV29-1|-|TRBJ1-2
TGCAGCGTTGACAGCGGATCCTATGGCTACACCTTC
CSVDSGSYGYTF
>-|TRBV7-3|few|TRBJ1-2
TGTGCCAGCAGCTCCACTACGTCAGGGGTGGGCTACACCTTC
CASSSTTSGVGYTF
>-|TRBV6-5|-|TRBJ1-2
TGTGCCAGCAGCCGGAGGGAGGGTCCCTTTCCGAGCACCTTC
CASSRREGPFPSTF
>-|TRBV4-2|-|TRBJ1-4
TGTGCCAGCAGCCAAGATTCGGGTTTGAATGAAAAACTGTTTTTT
CASSQDSGLNEKLFF
>-|TRBV30|-|TRBJ1-2
TGTGCCGGAGGGACCGCTACCTATGGCTACACCTTC
CAGGTATYGYTF
>-|TRBV7-8|-|TRBJ1-2
TGTGCCAGCAGTCGGAGGGGCTTTGGCTACACCTTC
CASSRRGFGYTF
>-|TRBV27|-|TRBJ1-4
TGTGCCAGCAGTTTAGCGTTGGCAACTAATGAAAAACTGTTTTTT
CASSLALATNEKLFF
>-|TRBV11-2|-|TRBJ2-1
TGTGCCAGCAGCCCTTTTAATGAGCAGTTCTTC
CASSPFNEQFF
>-|TRBV18|-|TRBJ2-2
TGTGCCAGCTCACCACCGGTAGGTCGGAGGACCGGGGAGCTGTTTTTT
CASSPPVGRRTGELFF
>TRBD2|TRBV11-3|few|TRBJ2-7
TGTGCCAGCAGCTTAGGCCCCGGAAGCGGGAGAGATAACGAGCAGTACTTC
CASSLGPGSGRDNEQYF
>-|TRBV6-6|-|TRBJ2-7
TGTGCCAGCATTAAGAGCTCATCCTACGAGCAGTACTTC
CASIKSSSYEQYF
>-|TRBV28|-|TRBJ2-7
TGTGCCAGCAGTTTACCCCCGACTAAGTCCTACGAGCAGTACTTC
CASSLPPTKSYEQYF
>-|TRBV5-4|-|TRBJ2-3
TGTGCCAGCAGCTTACTACCAGATACGCAGTATTTT
CASSLLPDTQYF
>-|TRBV5-1|-|TRBJ1-1
TGCGCCAGCAGCTTGGTCGTGAACACTGAAGCTTTCTTT
CASSLVVNTEAFF
>TRBD2|TRBV19|-|TRBJ2-3
TGTGCCAGTAGTATAGATCGGGAGGGTACGCAGTATTTT
CASSIDREGTQYF
>-|TRBV18|once|TRBJ1-3
TGTGCCAGCTCACGGGGCGACCGAAACACCATATATTTT
CASSRGDRNTIYF